Listed here are 26 T cell receptor beta chains from one sample, sequenced in a study of shared clonotypes between healthy human individuals. Repertoires were generated with immunoSEQ multiplex PCR, while TCRdb's copy carries only in-frame clones and drops some. The sample holds about 2.4 million clones, roughly 92% seen once. The sample taken for sequencing was naive CD4+ T cells sorted from blood. Subset given: CD45RA+ positively selected. The receptors come from a man between 18 and 35 years old in good health.

This chain uses TRBV6-6 with TRBJ1-4; D remains ambiguous. Germline V gene lookup returns CDR1 MNHNY and CDR2 SVGAGI (reference sequence). Trimming took 6 bases from V and 5 from J, leaving 7 bases between them. The CDR3 loop spans 12 amino acids. In nucleotides, the CDR3 is TGTGCCAGCAGGCGACCAAATGAAAAACTGTTTTTT. This encodes CASRRPNEKLFF.

The chain has TRBV30 and TRBJ2-7, with a tentative D call TRBD2 (6 bases). Germline assignment: CDR1 GTSNPN and CDR2 SVGIG (reference sequence). Trimming took off 5 bases at V and 6 bases at J, with 17 bases between the two ends. The CDR3 length is 13 residues. Here the CDR3 reads CAWGGRLGGEQYF. The CDR3 DNA sequence: TGTGCCTGGGGGGGGAGGCTGGGAGGCGAGCAGTACTTC.

The gene calls are TRBV7-2 and TRBJ2-7, with 9 bases matching TRBD1. The CDR3 spans 15 residues. The V gene end was trimmed by 5 bases and the J gene end by 4 bases; junction bases not matched to a gene: 9. Per the germline V gene, CDR1 is SGHTA and CDR2 is FQGNSA. The CDR3 here is CASSQDRGLNYEQYF. DNA for the CDR3: TGTGCCAGCAGCCAGGACAGGGGTTTAAATTACGAGCAGTACTTC.

This clone was recorded only once. The chain couples TRBV7-8 to TRBJ2-2; a possible D gene is TRBD1 (6 bases). With 6 bases removed from V and 3 bases from J, the gap between germline ends came to 17 bases. The CDR3 covers 16 residues. Germline V gene data show CDR1 as SGHVS and CDR2 as FQNEAQ. The CDR3 reads CASRSRGTLHTGELFF. The CDR3 bases are TGTGCCAGCAGATCTCGTGGGACACTGCACACCGGGGAGCTGTTTTTT. The entire variable domain, with the rest obtained from reference TRBV7-8 and TRBJ2-2, is as follows: GAGVSQSPRYKVAKRGQDVALRCDPISGHVSLFWYQQALGQGPEFLTYFQNEAQLDKSGLPSDRFFAERPEGSVSTLKIQRTQQEDSAVYLCASRSRGTLHTGELFFGEGSRLTVL.

This clone is a singleton in its sample. The chain combines TRBV7-9 with TRBJ1-2; the D gene is possibly TRBD1 (6 bases). Per the germline V gene, CDR1 is SEHNR and CDR2 is FQNEAQ (reference sequence). V dropped 5 bases and J dropped 8 bases, with 15 bases sitting between them. CDR3 length: 13 residues. CDR3 in DNA: TGTGCCAGCAGCGTACAGGGCGGCTACGGCTACACCTTC. The encoded protein is CASSVQGGYGYTF.

As for this clone: Other DNA sequences within the sample encode an identical CDR3. The J gene is TRBJ2-7, the V gene TRBV18; D gene unclear. The CDR3 is 13 amino acids. Germline CDR1 is KGHSH and CDR2 is LQKENI. Deletions cut 0 bases from V and 3 bases from J, with 6 bases between. In nucleotides, the CDR3 is TGTGCCAGCTCACCACCTTCTCTCTACGAGCAGTACTTC. Translated: CASSPPSLYEQYF.

V and J are TRBV5-1 and TRBJ1-3; no clear D. The CDR3 totals 15 residues. V lost 0 bases and J lost 1, with 8 bases in between. Germline V CDR1 and CDR2: SGHRS, YFSETQ. The chain's CDR3 is CASSLVVGSGNTIYF. The CDR3 DNA follows: TGCGCCAGCAGCTTGGTAGTAGGTTCTGGAAACACCATATATTTT.

This clone was seen a single time. This chain links TRBV4-1 with TRBJ1-4; unclear D gene. CDR1 is MGHRA, CDR2 YSYEKL, per germline. The CDR3 is made up of 16 amino acids. Trimming took off 1 base at V and 7 bases at J, with 16 bases between the two ends. The CDR3 spells CASSQGTLEGGEKLFF. The CDR3 region has the DNA TGCGCCAGCAGCCAAGGAACCCTCGAAGGAGGTGAAAAACTGTTTTTT.

The rearrangement uses TRBV6-1 and TRBJ1-1, with D possibly being TRBD1 (5 bases). Germline CDR1 reads MNHNS; CDR2 reads SASEGT. V gave up 8 bases and J gave up 0 bases, with 16 bases separating them. CDR3 length: 15 residues. CDR3 in amino acids: CASPVTSGLNTEAFF. The CDR3 DNA reads TGTGCCAGCCCCGTCACTTCAGGGTTGAACACTGAAGCTTTCTTT.

V and J are TRBV11-2 and TRBJ2-1; D is undetermined. There are 17 residues in the CDR3. Trimming removed 6 bases from V and 2 bases from J, with 20 bases in between. Germline CDR1 and CDR2: SGHAT and FQNNGV. CDR3 sequence reads: CASSPPSTLSPYNEQFF. For the CDR3, the DNA is TGTGCCAGCAGTCCGCCAAGCACCTTGTCACCCTACAATGAGCAGTTCTTC.

A remark on this clone: This CDR3 is also generated by other DNA sequences in the sample. The V gene is TRBV7-6, the J gene TRBJ1-5; D gene ambiguous. Germline CDR1 reads SGHVS; CDR2 reads FNYEAQ. This CDR3 contains 13 residues. Trimming cost V 1 base and J 6 bases, with 7 bases left between them. The CDR3, as DNA: TGTGCCAGCAGCTTAGGAGGAAGTCAGCCCCAGCATTTT. As protein: CASSLGGSQPQHF.

This chain uses TRBV7-9 with TRBJ2-1, with 8 bases matching TRBD2. The CDR3 runs 16 residues. J lost 4 bases, V lost 4 bases, and 9 bases had no gene match. Looked up from germline, CDR1 is SEHNR and CDR2 is FQNEAQ (reference sequence). The CDR3 DNA reads TGTGCCAGCAGCTCCTCCCTTAGCGGGACTTACAATGAGCAGTTCTTC. It codes for CASSSSLSGTYNEQFF. Together with reference TRBV7-9 and TRBJ2-1, the CDR3 gives the full variable domain: DTGVSQNPRHKITKRGQNVTFRCDPISEHNRLYWYRQTLGQGPEFLTYFQNEAQLEKSRLLSDRFSAERPKGSFSTLEIQRTEQGDSAMYLCASSSSLSGTYNEQFFGPGTRLTVL.

The chain recombines TRBV6-5 with TRBJ1-2; unclear D gene. V was cut by 2 bases and J by 8 bases, with 9 bases left in between. Germline V gene data show CDR1 as MNHEY and CDR2 as SVGAGI. This CDR3 contains 12 residues. The CDR3 bases are TGTGCCAGCAGTTACGAAGGCTTCGGCTACACCTTC. Translating it yields CASSYEGFGYTF.

A word on this clone: The limits of the CDR3 on the DNA are not certain, so only TCRdb's listed CDR3 is given. The identical CDR3 is also encoded by other nucleotide sequences in the sample. This sequence joins TRBV9 and TRBJ1-1. CDR1 is SGDLS, CDR2 YYNGEE, per germline. Both ends counted, the CDR3 spans 14 residues. CDR3 sequence: CASSVGPGNTEAFF.

Note on this clone: Other DNA sequences in the same sample also yield this CDR3. The chain links TRBV5-1 to TRBJ2-7; TRBD1 agrees at 9 bases. CDR3 length equals 15 residues. The germline gives CDR1 SGHRS, CDR2 YFSETQ. V shed 4 bases and J 4 bases; nucleotides not matched to a gene: 9. This CDR3 reads CASSPETGGIYEQYF. CDR3 coding DNA: TGCGCCAGCAGCCCCGAGACAGGGGGGATTTACGAGCAGTACTTC.

To note about this clone: Additional DNA sequences in this sample encode the identical CDR3. This chain uses TRBV11-2 with TRBJ2-5; D gene uncertain. Trimming shortened V by 1 base and J by 2 bases, and 5 bases separated the two germline ends. The germline V gene encodes CDR1 SGHAT and CDR2 FQNNGV. The CDR3 loop spans 13 amino acids. CDR3 sequence: CASSLGTQETQYF. Written as DNA, the CDR3 is TGTGCCAGCAGCTTAGGTACTCAAGAGACCCAGTACTTC.

The gene calls are TRBV7-9 and TRBJ2-5; a possible D gene is TRBD1 (5 bases). V shed 2 bases and J shed 4 bases, with 11 bases lying between them. This CDR3 comprises 14 residues. CDR1 SEHNR and CDR2 FQNEAQ come from the germline V gene (reference sequence). This CDR3 is CASSLFGAAETQYF. Written as DNA, the CDR3 is TGTGCCAGCAGCTTATTTGGGGCAGCAGAGACCCAGTACTTC. Drawing the rest from reference TRBV7-9 and TRBJ2-5, the complete variable domain is DTGVSQNPRHKITKRGQNVTFRCDPISEHNRLYWYRQTLGQGPEFLTYFQNEAQLEKSRLLSDRFSAERPKGSFSTLEIQRTEQGDSAMYLCASSLFGAAETQYFGPGTRLLVL.

The rearrangement links TRBV10-1 to TRBJ2-7; 9 bases fit TRBD1. With 5 bases clipped from V and 0 bases from J, the junction kept 2 bases outside the gene matches. The CDR3 runs 14 residues. CDR1 and CDR2 (germline): WNHNN, SYGVQD (reference sequence). In DNA, the CDR3 is TGCGCCAGCAGTACAGGGGGCGGCTCCTACGAGCAGTACTTC. Translated: CASSTGGGSYEQYF.

In regard to this clone: The same CDR3 is also encoded by other DNA sequences in this sample. The rearrangement joins TRBV19 to TRBJ1-2, with D uncertain. CDR1 is LNHDA and CDR2 is SQIVND in the germline V gene (reference sequence). Trimming removed 2 bases at V and 2 bases at J, with 6 bases between. The CDR3 runs to 13 residues. The CDR3 here is CASSISSNYGYTF. CDR3 coding DNA: TGTGCCAGTAGTATATCCTCCAACTATGGCTACACCTTC.

This rearrangement joins TRBV6-5 to TRBJ1-2; no clear D. Germline V gene sequence: CDR1 MNHEY, CDR2 SVGAGI. Trimming left V 5 bases short and J 3 bases short, with 10 bases between. This CDR3 is 13 amino acids long. CDR3 loop: CASSPTVDYGYTF. CDR3 in DNA: TGTGCCAGCAGTCCTACGGTGGACTATGGCTACACCTTC.

CDR3 protein: CASSPTPQGGYNEQFF. The CDR3 nucleotides are TGTGCCAGCTCACCAACGCCACAGGGGGGCTACAATGAGCAGTTCTTC. V and J are TRBV18 and TRBJ2-1; 8 bases match TRBD1. V dropped 2 bases and J dropped 3; count of bases not matched to a gene: 6. The CDR3 is made up of 16 amino acids. Germline loops: CDR1 KGHSH, CDR2 LQKENI.

This sequence joins TRBV7-2 and TRBJ2-1, with 14 positions matching TRBD2. This CDR3 is built from 15 residues. Germline V gene lookup returns CDR1 SGHTA and CDR2 FQGNSA. The junction had 1 base not matched to a gene; V was cut back by 0 bases and J by 9 bases. The CDR3 sequence is CASSLAGTSGSEQFF. The CDR3 DNA sequence: TGTGCCAGCAGCTTAGCCGGGACTAGCGGGAGTGAGCAGTTCTTC.

This clone has just one count. This rearrangement joins TRBV5-1 to TRBJ2-1; possibly TRBD1 for D (5 bases). Germline V gene sequence: CDR1 SGHRS, CDR2 YFSETQ. V lost 1 base and J lost 5, with 10 bases in between. The CDR3 length is 14 residues. This CDR3 is CASSLRVGDNEQFF. The DNA of the CDR3 is TGCGCCAGCAGCTTGAGGGTAGGGGACAATGAGCAGTTCTTC.

This chain joins TRBV19 and TRBJ2-3; 13 nucleotides match TRBD2. This CDR3 contains 20 residues. Germline-derived CDR1 and CDR2 are LNHDA and SQIVND (reference sequence). V lost 8 bases and J lost 6; bases outside the gene matches: 23. The CDR3 DNA follows: TGTGCCAGTGCCTTTAGGGGGACTAGCGGGGCCGTATCCGAGAGGGATACGCAGTATTTT. This gives the protein CASAFRGTSGAVSERDTQYF.

In this sample, this clone turned up once. V usage is TRBV5-1 and J usage is TRBJ2-1; the match to TRBD2 covers 10 bases. Trimming at V came to 0 bases and at J to 8 bases, leaving 11 bases not matched to a gene. This CDR3 is 17 amino acids long. Per germline, CDR1 SGHRS and CDR2 YFSETQ. The CDR3 loop is CASSLERAGGPVDEQFF. In nucleotides, the CDR3 is TGCGCCAGCAGCTTGGAACGAGCGGGAGGGCCTGTGGATGAGCAGTTCTTC. Variable domain in full (rest from reference TRBV5-1 and TRBJ2-1): KAGVTQTPRYLIKTRGQQVTLSCSPISGHRSVSWYQQTPGQGLQFLFEYFSETQRNKGNFPGRFSGRQFSNSRSEMNVSTLELGDSALYLCASSLERAGGPVDEQFFGPGTRLTVL.

This chain links TRBV2 with TRBJ1-2; D unclear. Trimming removed 0 bases at V and 7 bases at J, with 9 bases between. Germline assignment: CDR1 SNHLY and CDR2 FYNNEI. This CDR3 contains 13 residues. The CDR3 spells CASSEAVWIGYTF. CDR3 nucleotide sequence: TGTGCCAGCAGTGAAGCGGTCTGGATTGGCTACACCTTC.